These 24 T cell receptor beta chains share one sample of origin, sequenced in a study of vaccination effects on CD4 cells after COVID-19. Measured with immunoSEQ multiplex PCR; TCRdb has only the in-frame clones, and not every one. The sample lists roughly 20,000 clones, 60% to 80% occurring once. Before any sequencing was done, the ViraFEST assay used viral peptide pools to expand antigen-specific CD4+ T cells. Having been cultured for 10 days, the cells underwent CD4+ T cell isolation. Vaccine recipients had no previous SARS-CoV-2 infection; their nucleocapsid antibodies were negative. These TCRs' antigens remain unknown. The sample here was CD4+ T cells from PBMCs cultured with HCoV-NL63 spike peptides, taken before COVID-19 vaccination. These TCRs come from a human donor who received a COVID-19 vaccine.

The chain has TRBV10-3 and TRBJ1-2; no reliable D call. The V and J ends lost 4 bases and 8 bases respectively, with 14 bases between them. The CDR3 extends over 13 amino acids. Germline assignment: CDR1 ENHRY and CDR2 SYGVKD. The CDR3 here is CAISAGPREGYTF. The CDR3 DNA reads TGTGCCATCAGTGCCGGGCCGCGGGAGGGCTACACCTTC.

This clone was detected a few times. The chain is built from TRBV19 and TRBJ2-5; the D gene is possibly TRBD2 (6 bases). Germline CDR1 LNHDA, CDR2 SQIVND (reference sequence). V lost 5 bases, J lost 2 bases, and 12 bases lay in between. The CDR3 has 14 amino acids. This CDR3 is CASSGGTGQETQYF. The CDR3 DNA follows: TGTGCCAGTAGTGGAGGGACTGGACAAGAGACCCAGTACTTC.

V is TRBV3-1 (or the pseudogene TRBV3-2) and J is TRBJ1-2, with 7 positions matching TRBD1. V shed 0 bases and J 4 bases; nucleotides not matched to a gene: 5. Germline CDR1 LGHDT, CDR2 YNNKEL (reference sequence). The CDR3 is 15 residues long. DNA of the CDR3: TGTGCCAGCAGCCAAGATACGGGACAGCGCTATGGCTACACCTTC. Its protein is CASSQDTGQRYGYTF.

The gene calls are TRBV27 and TRBJ2-7; 7 bases line up with TRBD1. CDR1 MNHEY and CDR2 SMNVEV come from the germline V gene (reference sequence). The CDR3 loop spans 15 amino acids. V lost 4 bases to trimming and J lost 6 bases; unmatched junction nucleotides: 12. In DNA, the CDR3 is TGTGCCAGCAGTTCGACAGGGACAGTCCAATCCGAGCAGTACTTC. It codes for CASSSTGTVQSEQYF.

The chain combines TRBV7-7 with TRBJ2-2; 15 bases match TRBD2. CDR3 length: 16 residues. Per the germline V gene, CDR1 is SSHAT and CDR2 is FNYEAQ (reference sequence). The trim removed 4 bases at V and 6 bases at J, leaving 3 bases unmatched. The chain's CDR3 is CASSSGLAGGSGELFF. The DNA of the CDR3 is TGTGCCAGCAGCTCGGGACTAGCGGGAGGATCCGGGGAGCTGTTTTTT.

This clone was counted a few times. The chain has TRBV27 and TRBJ2-7; D might be TRBD1 (6 bases). Germline CDR1 and CDR2: MNHEY and SMNVEV (reference sequence). With 2 bases removed from V and 4 bases from J, the gap between germline ends came to 9 bases. The CDR3 contains 13 residues. The CDR3 DNA follows: TGTGCCAGCAGTTTACAGGACAGATACGAGCAGTACTTC. Protein: CASSLQDRYEQYF.

This chain joins TRBV3-1 (or the pseudogene TRBV3-2) and TRBJ2-7; TRBD2 aligns across 9 bases. Trimming removed 5 bases from V and 2 bases from J; junction bases left unmatched: 4. Germline V gene data show CDR1 as LGHDT and CDR2 as YNNKEL (reference sequence). CDR3 length: 14 amino acids. The CDR3 bases are TGTGCCAGCAGCGATATAGCGGGGGCCTACGAGCAGTACTTC. Protein product: CASSDIAGAYEQYF.

This chain links TRBV3-1 (or the pseudogene TRBV3-2) with TRBJ2-7; 9 positions agree with TRBD2. The V segment lost 2 bases and the J segment 4 bases; nucleotides outside the gene matches: 6. The CDR3 has 15 residues. The V gene's germline CDR1 is LGHDT and CDR2 YNNKEL (reference sequence). The CDR3 spells CASSQNAGGPYEQYF. CDR3 bases: TGTGCCAGCAGCCAAAACGCGGGGGGGCCTTACGAGCAGTACTTC.

The chain carries TRBV5-1 and TRBJ2-3; 9 bases map to TRBD2. The CDR3 length is 16 residues. Losses at the gene ends were 0 bases for V and 1 base for J; bases not matched to a gene: 3. CDR1 and CDR2 from the germline V gene are SGHRS and YFSETQ. The CDR3 DNA reads TGCGCCAGCAGCTTGGATGCTAGCGGGGGCACAGATACGCAGTATTTT. Amino acids: CASSLDASGGTDTQYF.

This clone was recorded a few times. This sequence joins TRBV4-1 and TRBJ1-2, with TRBD1 matching over 7 bases. Germline CDR1 and CDR2: MGHRA and YSYEKL. J gave up 5 bases and V 0 bases, and 12 bases lay outside the gene matches. The CDR3 has 17 residues. CDR3 in amino acids: CASSQDWGGGQSYGYTF. The CDR3 DNA reads TGCGCCAGCAGCCAAGATTGGGGAGGGGGACAGTCGTATGGCTACACCTTC.

This chain uses TRBV15 with TRBJ2-5, with D possibly TRBD1 on 6 matching bases. Trimming took off 0 bases at V and 2 bases at J, with 13 bases between the two ends. The CDR3 loop spans 16 amino acids. Per germline, CDR1 LNHNV and CDR2 YYDKDF (reference sequence). The CDR3 here is CATSRDGQSPQETQYF. The CDR3 DNA is TGTGCCACCAGCAGAGATGGACAGTCCCCACAAGAGACCCAGTACTTC.

The chain links TRBV18 to TRBJ1-1; D remains unclear. Germline V gene lookup returns CDR1 KGHSH and CDR2 LQKENI. This CDR3 spans 14 amino acids. The V gene lost 3 bases and the J gene lost 0 bases, with 8 bases spanning the gap. CDR3 loop: CASSPQRMNTEAFF. The CDR3 nucleotides read TGTGCCAGCTCACCTCAGAGAATGAACACTGAAGCTTTCTTT.

The J gene is TRBJ2-1, the V gene TRBV14; 9 bases agree with TRBD2. V was clipped by 1 base and J by 1 base; unmatched bases: 5. Germline CDR1 reads SGHDN; CDR2 reads FVKESK. This CDR3 contains 17 residues. CDR3 coding DNA: TGTGCCAGCAGCCAAGTCGGCGGGGGGGTTTCCTACAATGAGCAGTTCTTC. Translating it yields CASSQVGGGVSYNEQFF.

This chain connects TRBV19 to TRBJ2-2; possible D gene TRBD2, 6 bases. V shed 3 bases and J shed 5 bases, with 13 bases lying between them. Germline lookup yields CDR1 LNHDA and CDR2 SQIVND (reference sequence). The CDR3 runs to 15 residues. The CDR3 is CASSIPGDWTGELFF. The CDR3 DNA is TGTGCCAGTAGTATTCCGGGAGATTGGACCGGGGAGCTGTTTTTT.

V gene TRBV5-4 combines with J gene TRBJ2-7, with D perhaps assigned TRBD1 or TRBD2 (5 bases each). CDR3 length equals 14 residues. Germline lookup yields CDR1 SGHNT and CDR2 YYREEE (reference sequence). V lost 1 base and J 5 bases, leaving 13 bases between the germline ends. The CDR3 region has the DNA TGTGCCAGCAGCTTGCTGCCCAGGGACCACGAGCAGTACTTC. The encoded protein is CASSLLPRDHEQYF. The full variable domain, completed using reference TRBV5-4 and TRBJ2-7, is ETGVTQSPTHLIKTRGQQVTLRCSSQSGHNTVSWYQQALGQGPQFIFQYYREEENGRGNFPPRFSGLQFPNYSSELNVNALELDDSALYLCASSLLPRDHEQYFGPGTRLTVT.

This clone has more than one count but fewer than ten. The chain employs TRBV18 and TRBJ1-1; D might be TRBD1 (5 bases). V lost 6 bases, J lost 8 bases, and 13 bases lay in between. The CDR3 spans 12 residues. CDR1 and CDR2 from the germline V gene are KGHSH and LQKENI. CDR3: CASSTRGMEAFF. For the CDR3, the DNA is TGTGCCAGCTCTACGAGGGGAATGGAAGCTTTCTTT.

The chain employs TRBV5-1 and TRBJ2-3, with D perhaps matching TRBD1 (6 bases). The CDR3 runs to 16 residues. CDR1 is SGHRS, CDR2 YFSETQ, per germline. Trimming pared 6 bases from V and 1 base from J, leaving 18 bases between. CDR3 in amino acids: CASNTPTGSGTDTQYF. The DNA of the CDR3 is TGCGCCAGCAACACCCCCACAGGGTCGGGCACAGATACGCAGTATTTT.

This clone was counted a few times. This chain uses TRBV19 with TRBJ1-5, with 9 bases that match TRBD1. Germline assignment: CDR1 LNHDA and CDR2 SQIVND (reference sequence). The V gene end was trimmed by 7 bases and the J gene end by 6 bases; junction bases not matched to a gene: 10. CDR3 length: 15 residues. The CDR3 sequence: CASTVQGAAGQPQHF. CDR3 DNA: TGTGCCAGTACCGTACAGGGGGCGGCGGGTCAGCCCCAGCATTTT.

The chain combines TRBV3-1 (or the pseudogene TRBV3-2) with TRBJ1-5; D gene ambiguous. CDR3 length: 12 amino acids. V shed 3 bases and J shed 2 bases, with 2 bases lying between them. Germline V lookup: CDR1 LGHDT, CDR2 YNNKEL (reference sequence). CDR3 sequence reads: CASSQGNQPQHF. The CDR3 DNA sequence: TGTGCCAGCAGCCAGGGCAATCAGCCCCAGCATTTT.

The J gene is TRBJ1-4, the V gene TRBV12-3 or TRBV12-4; D not resolved. V lost 8 bases to trimming and J lost 3 bases, with 10 bases between them. There are 13 residues in the CDR3. CDR3 bases: TGTGCCAGCGCCCAGGCTTCTAATGAAAAACTGTTTTTT. It is translated as CASAQASNEKLFF.

This clone has just one count. This sequence joins TRBV3-1 (or the pseudogene TRBV3-2) and TRBJ2-1, with 7 bases aligning to TRBD2. This CDR3 contains 17 residues. The trim removed 1 base at V and 5 bases at J, leaving 11 bases unmatched. Germline loops: CDR1 LGHDT, CDR2 YNNKEL (reference sequence). The CDR3: CASSQAPAGVGNNEQFF. CDR3 nucleotides: TGTGCCAGCAGCCAAGCCCCTGCGGGAGTGGGGAACAATGAGCAGTTCTTC.

CDR3 in amino acids: CASSFDRGSNEQFF. DNA of the CDR3: TGCGCCAGCAGCTTTGACAGGGGTAGCAATGAGCAGTTCTTC. The J gene is TRBJ2-1, the V gene TRBV5-1, with 8 bases identical to TRBD1. With 2 bases clipped from V and 6 bases from J, the junction kept 4 bases outside the gene matches. The CDR3 consists of 14 residues. The germline V gene has CDR1 SGHRS and CDR2 YFSETQ.

This clone has more than one count but fewer than ten. J is TRBJ1-3 and V is TRBV4-1; 11 nucleotides agree with TRBD1. The CDR3 is 18 amino acids. Germline lookup yields CDR1 MGHRA and CDR2 YSYEKL. Unmatched junction bases numbered 7, after V lost 3 bases and J lost 0 bases. CDR3: CASSQPGQGAFSGNTIYF. CDR3 DNA: TGCGCCAGCAGCCAGCCCGGACAGGGGGCCTTCTCTGGAAACACCATATATTTT.

The V call is TRBV7-9, the J call TRBJ1-3; D uncertain. Per the germline V gene, CDR1 is SEHNR and CDR2 is FQNEAQ (reference sequence). The germline V and J ends were trimmed by 2 bases and 4 bases, with 9 bases remaining between them. The CDR3 consists of 14 residues. The CDR3 loop is CASSLRASGNTIYF. CDR3 in DNA: TGTGCCAGCAGCTTAAGGGCTTCGGGAAACACCATATATTTT.